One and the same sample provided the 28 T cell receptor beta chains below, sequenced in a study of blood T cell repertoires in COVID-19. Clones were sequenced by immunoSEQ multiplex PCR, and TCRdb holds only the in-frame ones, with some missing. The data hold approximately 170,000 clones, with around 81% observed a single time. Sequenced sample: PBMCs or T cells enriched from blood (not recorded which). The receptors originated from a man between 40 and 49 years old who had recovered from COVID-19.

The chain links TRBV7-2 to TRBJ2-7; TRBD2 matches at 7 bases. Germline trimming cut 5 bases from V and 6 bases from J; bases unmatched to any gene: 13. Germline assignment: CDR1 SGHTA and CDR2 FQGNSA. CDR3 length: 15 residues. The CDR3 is CASSTEFASGAEQYV. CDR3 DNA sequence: TGTGCCAGCAGCACAGAGTTCGCTAGCGGCGCCGAGCAGTACGTC.

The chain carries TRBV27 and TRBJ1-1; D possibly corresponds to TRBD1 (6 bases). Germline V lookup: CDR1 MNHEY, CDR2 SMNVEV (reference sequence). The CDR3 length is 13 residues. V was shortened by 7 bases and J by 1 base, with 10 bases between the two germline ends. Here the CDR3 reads CASKPTGNTEAFF. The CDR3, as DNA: TGTGCCAGCAAACCGACAGGGAACACTGAAGCTTTCTTT.

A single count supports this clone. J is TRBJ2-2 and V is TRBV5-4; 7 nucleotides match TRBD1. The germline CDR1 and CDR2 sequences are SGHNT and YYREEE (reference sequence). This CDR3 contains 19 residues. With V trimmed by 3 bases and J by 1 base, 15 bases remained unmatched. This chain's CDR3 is CASSYSWDPGQRNTGELFF. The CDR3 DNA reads TGTGCCAGCAGCTACTCCTGGGACCCGGGACAGAGGAACACCGGGGAGCTGTTTTTT. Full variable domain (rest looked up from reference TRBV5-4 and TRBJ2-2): ETGVTQSPTHLIKTRGQQVTLRCSSQSGHNTVSWYQQALGQGPQFIFQYYREEENGRGNFPPRFSGLQFPNYSSELNVNALELDDSALYLCASSYSWDPGQRNTGELFFGEGSRLTVL.

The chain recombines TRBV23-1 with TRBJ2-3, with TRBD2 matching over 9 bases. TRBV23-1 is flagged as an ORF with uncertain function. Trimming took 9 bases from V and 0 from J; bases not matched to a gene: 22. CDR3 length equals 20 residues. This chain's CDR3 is CARPISGRLAETVSTDTQYF. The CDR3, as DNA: TGCGCCAGGCCGATCTCTGGACGACTAGCGGAAACGGTAAGCACAGATACGCAGTATTTT.

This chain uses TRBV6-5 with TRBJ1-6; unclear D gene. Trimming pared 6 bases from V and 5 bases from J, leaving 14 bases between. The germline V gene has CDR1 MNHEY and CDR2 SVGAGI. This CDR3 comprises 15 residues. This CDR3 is CASSPQYLNNSPLHF. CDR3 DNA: TGTGCCAGCAGCCCACAGTACCTGAATAATTCACCCCTCCACTTT.

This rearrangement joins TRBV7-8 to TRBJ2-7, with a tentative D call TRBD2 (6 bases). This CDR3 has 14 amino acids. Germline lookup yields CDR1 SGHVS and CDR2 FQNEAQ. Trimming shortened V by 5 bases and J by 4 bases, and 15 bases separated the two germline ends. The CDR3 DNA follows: TGTGCCAGCAGCCTTACTCGGGACTCTTACGAGCAGTACGTC. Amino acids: CASSLTRDSYEQYV.

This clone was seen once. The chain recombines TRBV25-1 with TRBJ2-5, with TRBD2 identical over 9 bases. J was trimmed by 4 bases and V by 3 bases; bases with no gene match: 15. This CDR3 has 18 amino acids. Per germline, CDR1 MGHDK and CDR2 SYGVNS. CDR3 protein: CASSEQGTSKPRGETQYF. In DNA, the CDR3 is TGTGCCAGCAGTGAGCAGGGGACTAGCAAACCCCGGGGAGAGACCCAGTACTTC.

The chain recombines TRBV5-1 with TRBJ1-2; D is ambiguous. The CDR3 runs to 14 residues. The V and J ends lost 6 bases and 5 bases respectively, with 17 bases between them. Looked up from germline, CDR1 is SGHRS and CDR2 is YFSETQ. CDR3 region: CASNQEGARYGYTF. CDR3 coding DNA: TGCGCCAGCAATCAGGAGGGAGCGAGGTATGGCTACACCTTC.

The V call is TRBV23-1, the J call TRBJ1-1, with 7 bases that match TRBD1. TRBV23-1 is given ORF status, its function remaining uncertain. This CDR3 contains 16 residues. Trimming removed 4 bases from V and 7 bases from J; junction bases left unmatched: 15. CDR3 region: CASSRFGPNRGSEAFF. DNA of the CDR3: TGCGCCAGCAGTCGATTCGGCCCCAACAGGGGAAGTGAAGCTTTCTTT.

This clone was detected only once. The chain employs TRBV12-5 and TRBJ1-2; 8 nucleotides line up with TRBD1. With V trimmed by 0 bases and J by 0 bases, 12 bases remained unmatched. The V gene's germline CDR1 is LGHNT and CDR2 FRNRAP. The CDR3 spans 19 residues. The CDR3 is CASGLVPLQGAKPNYGYTF. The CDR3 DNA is TGTGCTAGTGGTTTGGTTCCCTTGCAGGGGGCCAAACCTAACTATGGCTACACCTTC.

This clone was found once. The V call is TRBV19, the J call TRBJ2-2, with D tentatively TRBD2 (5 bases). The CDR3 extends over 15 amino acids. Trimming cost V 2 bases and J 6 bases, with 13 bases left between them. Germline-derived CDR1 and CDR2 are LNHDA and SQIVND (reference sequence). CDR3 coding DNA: TGTGCCAGTAGTATATCGGGAAGGAAAGCCGGGGAGCTGTTTTTT. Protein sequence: CASSISGRKAGELFF.

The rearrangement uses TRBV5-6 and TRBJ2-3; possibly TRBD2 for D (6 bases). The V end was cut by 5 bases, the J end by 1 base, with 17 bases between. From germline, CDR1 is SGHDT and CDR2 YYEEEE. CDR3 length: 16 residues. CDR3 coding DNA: TGTGCCAGCAGGGCAAGGAGGAAGCGGGGCACAGATACGCAGTATTTT. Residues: CASRARRKRGTDTQYF.

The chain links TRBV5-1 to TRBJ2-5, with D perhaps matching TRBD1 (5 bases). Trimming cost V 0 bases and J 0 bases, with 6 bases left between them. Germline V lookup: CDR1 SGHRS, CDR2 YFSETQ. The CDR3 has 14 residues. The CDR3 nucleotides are TGCGCCAGCAGCTTGGGACAGTACCAAGAGACCCAGTACTTC. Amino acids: CASSLGQYQETQYF.

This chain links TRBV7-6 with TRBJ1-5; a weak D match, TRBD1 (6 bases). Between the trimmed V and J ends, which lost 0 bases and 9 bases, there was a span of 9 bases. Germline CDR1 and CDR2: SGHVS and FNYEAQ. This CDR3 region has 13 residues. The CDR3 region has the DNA TGTGCCAGCAGCTTAGCCGACAGGCGGCCCCAGCATTTT. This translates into CASSLADRRPQHF.

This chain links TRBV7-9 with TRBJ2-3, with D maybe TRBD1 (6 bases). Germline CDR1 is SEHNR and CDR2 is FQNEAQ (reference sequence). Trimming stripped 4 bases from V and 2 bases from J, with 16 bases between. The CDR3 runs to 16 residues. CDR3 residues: CASSWTEYSPTDTQYF. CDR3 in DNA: TGTGCCAGCAGCTGGACAGAATACTCCCCCACAGATACGCAGTATTTT.

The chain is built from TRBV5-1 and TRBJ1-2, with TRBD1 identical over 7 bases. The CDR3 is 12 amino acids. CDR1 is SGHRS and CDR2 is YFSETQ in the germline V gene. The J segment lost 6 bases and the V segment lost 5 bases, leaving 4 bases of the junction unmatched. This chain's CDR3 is CASRHGTDGYTF. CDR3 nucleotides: TGCGCCAGCAGACATGGGACAGATGGCTACACCTTC. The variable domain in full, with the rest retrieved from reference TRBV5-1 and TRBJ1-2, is KAGVTQTPRYLIKTRGQQVTLSCSPISGHRSVSWYQQTPGQGLQFLFEYFSETQRNKGNFPGRFSGRQFSNSRSEMNVSTLELGDSALYLCASRHGTDGYTFGSGTRLTVV.

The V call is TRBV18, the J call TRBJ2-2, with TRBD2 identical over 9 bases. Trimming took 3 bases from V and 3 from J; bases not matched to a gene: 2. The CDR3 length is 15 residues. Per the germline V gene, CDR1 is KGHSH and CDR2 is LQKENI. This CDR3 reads CASSPRTSDTGELFF. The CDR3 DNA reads TGTGCCAGCTCACCTCGGACTAGCGACACCGGGGAGCTGTTTTTT.

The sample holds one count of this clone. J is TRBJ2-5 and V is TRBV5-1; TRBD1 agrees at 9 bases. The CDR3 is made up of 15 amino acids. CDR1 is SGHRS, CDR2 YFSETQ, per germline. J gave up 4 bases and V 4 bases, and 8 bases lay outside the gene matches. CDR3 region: CASSRGQGFGETQYF. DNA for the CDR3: TGCGCCAGCAGCAGGGGACAGGGATTTGGAGAGACCCAGTACTTC. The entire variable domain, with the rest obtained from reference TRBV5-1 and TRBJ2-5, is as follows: KAGVTQTPRYLIKTRGQQVTLSCSPISGHRSVSWYQQTPGQGLQFLFEYFSETQRNKGNFPGRFSGRQFSNSRSEMNVSTLELGDSALYLCASSRGQGFGETQYFGPGTRLLVL.

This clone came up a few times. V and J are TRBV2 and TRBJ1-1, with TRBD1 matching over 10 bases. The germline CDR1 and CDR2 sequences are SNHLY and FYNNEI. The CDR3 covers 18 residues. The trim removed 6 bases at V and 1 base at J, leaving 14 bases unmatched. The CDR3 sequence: CASRAPGQGRGENTEAFF. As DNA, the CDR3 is TGTGCCAGCAGGGCACCGGGACAGGGGAGAGGGGAGAACACTGAAGCTTTCTTT.

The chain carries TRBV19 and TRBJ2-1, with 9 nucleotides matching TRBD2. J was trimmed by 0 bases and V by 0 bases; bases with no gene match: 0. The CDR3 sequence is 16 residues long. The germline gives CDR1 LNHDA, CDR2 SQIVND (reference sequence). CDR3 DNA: TGTGCCAGTAGTATAGAGCGGGGGGGCTCCTACAATGAGCAGTTCTTC. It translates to CASSIERGGSYNEQFF.

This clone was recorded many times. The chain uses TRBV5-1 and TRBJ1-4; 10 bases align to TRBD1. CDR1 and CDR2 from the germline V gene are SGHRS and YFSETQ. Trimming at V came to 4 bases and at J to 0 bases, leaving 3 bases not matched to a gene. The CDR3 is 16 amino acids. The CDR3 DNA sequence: TGCGCCAGCAGCATCGGACAGGGGGCAACTAATGAAAAACTGTTTTTT. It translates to CASSIGQGATNEKLFF.

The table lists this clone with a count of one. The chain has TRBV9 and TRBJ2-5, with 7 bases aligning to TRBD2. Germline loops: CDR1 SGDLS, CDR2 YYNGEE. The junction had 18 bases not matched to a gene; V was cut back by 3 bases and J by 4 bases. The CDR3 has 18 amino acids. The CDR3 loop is CASSGPPLGGGEVETQYF. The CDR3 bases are TGTGCCAGCAGCGGTCCGCCTTTGGGGGGGGGAGAGGTAGAGACCCAGTACTTC.

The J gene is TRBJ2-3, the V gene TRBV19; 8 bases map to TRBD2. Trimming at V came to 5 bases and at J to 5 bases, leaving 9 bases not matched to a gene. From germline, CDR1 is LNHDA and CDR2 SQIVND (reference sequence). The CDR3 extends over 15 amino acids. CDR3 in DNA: TGTGCCAGTAGTGGGGTATCGGGGGGGCAAGATACGCAGTATTTT. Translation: CASSGVSGGQDTQYF. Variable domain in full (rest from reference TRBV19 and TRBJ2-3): DGGITQSPKYLFRKEGQNVTLSCEQNLNHDAMYWYRQDPGQGLRLIYYSQIVNDFQKGDIAEGYSVSREKKESFPLTVTSAQKNPTAFYLCASSGVSGGQDTQYFGPGTRLTVL.

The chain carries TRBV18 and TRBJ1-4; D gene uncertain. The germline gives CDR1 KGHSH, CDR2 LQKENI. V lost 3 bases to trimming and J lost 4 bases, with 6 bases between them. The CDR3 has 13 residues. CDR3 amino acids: CASSPSRNEKLFF. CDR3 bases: TGTGCCAGCTCACCCTCCCGTAATGAAAAACTGTTTTTT. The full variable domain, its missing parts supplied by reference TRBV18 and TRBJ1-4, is NAGVMQNPRHLVRRRGQEARLRCSPMKGHSHVYWYRQLPEEGLKFMVYLQKENIIDESGMPKERFSAEFPKEGPSILRIQQVVRGDSAAYFCASSPSRNEKLFFGSGTQLSVL.

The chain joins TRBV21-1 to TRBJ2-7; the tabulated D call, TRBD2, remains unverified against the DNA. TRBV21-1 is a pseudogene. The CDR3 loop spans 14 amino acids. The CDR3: CASRTSGGTYEQYV. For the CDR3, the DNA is TGTGCCAGCAGGACTAGCGGGGGGACCTACGAGCAGTACGTC.

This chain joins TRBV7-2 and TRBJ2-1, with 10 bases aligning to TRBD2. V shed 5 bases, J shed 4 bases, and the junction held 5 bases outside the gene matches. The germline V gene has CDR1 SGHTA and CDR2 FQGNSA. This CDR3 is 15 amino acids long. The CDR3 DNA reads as TGTGCCAGCAGCCCCCCTAGCGGGGGATACAATGAGCAGTTCTTC. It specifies CASSPPSGGYNEQFF.

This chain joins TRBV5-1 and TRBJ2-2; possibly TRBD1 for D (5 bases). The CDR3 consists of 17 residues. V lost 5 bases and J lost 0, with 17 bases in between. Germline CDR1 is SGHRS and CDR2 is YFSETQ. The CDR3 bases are TGCGCCAGCAGACCCGATTGGGGCAGGGCGAACACCGGGGAGCTGTTTTTT. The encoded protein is CASRPDWGRANTGELFF.

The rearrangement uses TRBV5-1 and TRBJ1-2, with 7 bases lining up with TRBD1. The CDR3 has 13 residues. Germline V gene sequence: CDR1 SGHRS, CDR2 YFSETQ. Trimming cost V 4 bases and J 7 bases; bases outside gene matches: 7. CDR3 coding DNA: TGCGCCAGCAGCGGTACAGGGGATAGTGGCTACACCTTC. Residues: CASSGTGDSGYTF.